This is a list of T cell receptor beta chains from one sample in a study of metastatic and nonmetastatic thyroid tumors. TCRdb re-clonotyped the PCR reads via MiXCR. There are roughly 40,000 clones in the sample; 15% to 20% occur only once, and 22% lies in the top ten. The sample taken for sequencing was blood. These receptors all stem from a female donor with papillary thyroid cancer or a benign thyroid nodule (not recorded which). Some clones in this sample may be carry-over from other donors' samples. Both conserved end residues are part of each CDR3. A D gene is named only where the DNA matches it firmly. Not all rows give a size; the values are once, few, many and, for expanded clones, a class.

cdr3_aa cdr3_nt clone_size j_call cdr3_length v_call d_call
CASSPLRDEQYF TGTGCCAGCTCACCACTACGGGACGAGCAGTACTTC few TRBJ2-7 12 TRBV18 -
CASSQDGTRTWKGNTIYF TGCGCCAGCAGCCAAGATGGGACAAGGACATGGAAAGGAAACACCATATATTTT many TRBJ1-3 18 TRBV4-1 -
CAWSARQGAEAFF TGTGCCTGGAGCGCCCGACAGGGAGCTGAAGCTTTCTTT - TRBJ1-1 13 TRBV30 TRBD1
CASTWTGKDTEAFF TGTGCCAGTACCTGGACAGGGAAGGACACTGAAGCTTTCTTT many TRBJ1-1 14 TRBV19 TRBD1
CATSSQSARGAFF TGTGCCACCAGCAGTCAGTCCGCGAGGGGAGCTTTCTTT many TRBJ1-1 13 TRBV15 -
CASSNLRVYEQYF TGTGCCAGCAGCAACCTCAGGGTCTACGAGCAGTACTTC many TRBJ2-7 13 TRBV11-2 -
CVSSWGDEHFF TGTGTCAGCAGCTGGGGCGATGAGCACTTCTTC - TRBJ2-1 11 TRBV28 -
CASSYGAGAFF TGTGCCAGCAGTTACGGGGCGGGGGCTTTCTTT medium-sized TRBJ1-1 11 TRBV6-5 -
CASSEVFSYEQYF TGTGCCAGCAGTGAAGTATTCTCCTACGAGCAGTACTTC many TRBJ2-7 13 TRBV2 -
CASSMDVSNQPQHF TGTGCCAGTAGTATGGACGTTAGCAATCAGCCCCAGCATTTT few TRBJ1-5 14 TRBV19 -
CASSLNPGTDTYEQYF TGTGCCAGCAGCCTTAATCCCGGGACGGATACCTACGAGCAGTACTTC - TRBJ2-7 16 TRBV28 -
CASSEEWGRETQYF TGTGCCAGCAGTGAAGAGTGGGGAAGAGAGACCCAGTACTTC many TRBJ2-5 14 TRBV6-1 -
CASSPASSYNEQFF TGTGCCAGCTCACCAGCTAGCTCCTACAATGAGCAGTTCTTC few TRBJ2-1 14 TRBV18 -
CASGSTASGIQDTQYF TGTGCCAGCGGTTCTACGGCGAGCGGGATCCAAGACACCCAGTACTTC few TRBJ2-5 16 TRBV27 TRBD2
CASSVVFLAGGRGNTGELFF TGTGCCAGCAGTGTTGTTTTCCTAGCGGGAGGTCGGGGGAACACCGGGGAGCTGTTTTTT many TRBJ2-2 20 TRBV25-1 TRBD2
CASTPGLRLDEQFF TGTGCCAGCACCCCGGGCCTACGGCTTGATGAGCAGTTCTTC few TRBJ2-1 14 TRBV6-1 -
CASSLLPGLAGSSTDTQYF TGCGCCAGCAGCCTACTACCGGGACTAGCGGGATCTAGCACAGATACGCAGTATTTT many TRBJ2-3 19 TRBV5-1 TRBD2
CASSVDRDRENYGYTF TGTGCCAGCAGCGTAGACCGGGACAGGGAGAACTATGGCTACACCTTC many TRBJ1-2 16 TRBV9 TRBD1
CASSLYPPRKMGSYEQYF TGTGCCAGCAGTTTATACCCTCCAAGGAAAATGGGCTCCTACGAGCAGTACTTC many TRBJ2-7 18 TRBV27 -
CASRAGAGSDTQYF TGTGCCAGCAGGGCCGGGGCGGGATCAGATACGCAGTATTTT - TRBJ2-3 14 TRBV6-4 -
CSASLAGAYEQYF TGCAGTGCTAGCCTAGCGGGAGCCTACGAGCAGTACTTC - TRBJ2-7 13 TRBV20-1 TRBD2
CASERTGQETQYF TGTGCCAGCGAGAGGACAGGACAAGAGACCCAGTACTTC many TRBJ2-5 13 TRBV2 TRBD1
CASRPRETGELFF TGCGCCAGCAGGCCGAGGGAGACCGGGGAGCTGTTTTTT - TRBJ2-2 13 TRBV5-1 -
CASSEVGGEQYF TGCGCCAGCAGTGAAGTTGGAGGGGAGCAGTACTTC many TRBJ2-7 12 TRBV10-1 -
CASSPRGGNTEAFF TGTGCCAGCAGCCCCAGGGGAGGAAACACTGAAGCTTTCTTT many TRBJ1-1 14 TRBV7-9 -
CASSLVSGRIQETQYF TGTGCCAGCAGCTTAGTTAGCGGGAGAATCCAAGAGACCCAGTACTTC many TRBJ2-5 16 TRBV11-3 TRBD2
CSARAPGRGINEQYF TGCAGTGCTAGGGCCCCCGGGCGGGGTATCAACGAGCAGTACTTC - TRBJ2-7 15 TRBV20-1 -
CASSRLGGTEAFF TGTGCCAGCAGCCGCCTCGGGGGCACTGAAGCTTTCTTT many TRBJ1-1 13 TRBV7-9 -
CATSQVGGTQYF TGTGCCACCTCTCAGGTTGGAGGTACGCAGTATTTT few TRBJ2-3 12 TRBV24-1 -
CASSHSGISGELFF TGTGCCAGCAGCCATAGCGGGATCAGTGGGGAGCTGTTTTTT many TRBJ2-2 14 TRBV6-1 TRBD2
CASSPKISWTSYEQYF TGTGCCAGCAGCCCCAAAATCAGCTGGACCTCCTACGAGCAGTACTTC few TRBJ2-7 16 TRBV6-1 -
CATTQGTGELFF TGTGCCACCACGCAGGGGACCGGGGAGCTGTTTTTT many TRBJ2-2 12 TRBV7-2 -
CASSDTWASDEQYF TGTGCCAGCAGCGATACTTGGGCCTCGGACGAGCAGTACTTC - TRBJ2-7 14 TRBV6-1 -
CASSLGRYNEQFF TGTGCCAGCAGTTTAGGACGGTACAATGAGCAGTTCTTC - TRBJ2-1 13 TRBV12-3/TRBV12-4 -
CASSSETGLSYEQYF TGTGCCAGCAGCTCTGAGACAGGCCTCTCCTACGAGCAGTACTTC many TRBJ2-7 15 TRBV7-2 -
CASSSQGVSGNTIYF TGTGCCAGCAGCTCGCAGGGGGTCTCTGGAAACACCATATATTTT many TRBJ1-3 15 TRBV13 TRBD1
CSATRTGIGELFF TGCAGTGCGACCCGTACAGGGATCGGGGAGCTGTTTTTT many TRBJ2-2 13 TRBV20-1 -
CSARGAGDSGNTIYF TGCAGTGCTAGGGGGGCAGGGGACTCTGGAAACACCATATATTTT - TRBJ1-3 15 TRBV20-1 -
CASSLGATWTLLYEQYF TGTGCCAGCAGCTTAGGGGCGACATGGACGCTGCTCTACGAGCAGTACTTC many TRBJ2-7 17 TRBV11-2 -
CATSDAGRGGTDTQYF TGTGCCACCAGTGACGCCGGGCGGGGGGGCACAGATACGCAGTATTTT few TRBJ2-3 16 TRBV24-1 TRBD2
CATRRDSGNTIYF TGTGCCACCCGGAGAGACTCTGGAAACACCATATATTTT many TRBJ1-3 13 TRBV12-3/TRBV12-4 -
CATLPPGTGRETQYF TGTGCCACCCTTCCTCCCGGGACAGGGAGGGAGACCCAGTACTTC - TRBJ2-5 15 TRBV6-1 TRBD1